This TCR beta chain was found in a study of resident and recirculating memory T cells in vitiligo. Patients had to be free of confetti depigmentation, indicating active vitiligo. Assay used: immunoSEQ multiplex PCR; TCRdb lists only in-frame clones, some missing. The sample lists 55,000 to 75,000 clones; approximately 90% were seen once. As regards this clone: Its antigen is unknown.

Study-level points and caveats: Different lesions suggested infiltration by different T cell clones.

The CDR3 runs to 16 residues. V was shortened by 5 bases and J by 0 bases, with 14 bases between the two germline ends. In germline, CDR1 is MNHNY, CDR2 SVGAGI (reference sequence). The sample consisted of blood. This sequence originates from a male donor with vitiligo. The chain couples TRBV6-6 to TRBJ1-5, with no clear D. CDR3 nucleotide sequence: TGTGCCAGCAGTCCCGGCCGGGTTGATAGCAATCAGCCCCAGCATTTT. It encodes CASSPGRVDSNQPQHF.